This TCR beta chain was captured in a study of CXCR3-negative and CXCR3-positive naive CD8 T cells. As for the study in general: Each library gave roughly 1.4 +/- 0.3 million of roughly 130 million TRB reads.

Overall study findings and caveats: More hydrophobic TRB CDR3s occurred in CXCR3-positive than in CXCR3-negative naive cells.

The method, 5' RACE with UMI labels, was used to prepare the TRB cDNA libraries. With the 5' RACE reads reprocessed, TCRdb shows one record per CDR3 protein and no DNA. Recorded here are around 150,000 distinct CDR3 sequences; the top ten clones represent around 0.37%. About this clonotype itself: Antigen specificity is unknown.

The CDR3 length is 16 residues. Per the germline V gene, CDR1 is SEHNR and CDR2 is FQNEAQ (reference sequence). Naive CD8+ T cells had a CD45RO-CCR7+CD27+CD95- phenotype. The specimen sequenced was naive CXCR3+ CD8+ T cells from blood. This sample's subset: CD45RO-CCR7+CD27+CD95- naive CD8+ T cells expressing CXCR3 (TNR3+). The chain links TRBV7-9 to TRBJ2-7; TCRdb's D call of TRBD2 is untestable without DNA. The origin of this receptor is a human donor in good health. Some clones in this sample may be carry-over from other donors' samples. CDR3 sequence: CASSSSTSGVSYEQYF.